What follows describes a single TCR beta chain. The same CDR3 can be traced to other DNA sequences in this sample. The V segment lost 5 bases and the J segment 1 base; nucleotides outside the gene matches: 4. The germline V gene has CDR1 SGHAT and CDR2 FQNNGV. CDR3 length: 14 residues. These data belong to a study of blood T cell repertoires in COVID-19. Study information: Whether acute or convalescent, the COVID-19 samples came from the United States, Italy and Spain. PBMCs, B-cell-depleted T cells, or T cells were the source of the cDNA or gDNA that made up the material.

The data were produced by immunoSEQ multiplex PCR, yet TCRdb's version contains in-frame clones alone and is incomplete. The sample lists roughly 380,000 clones; about 90% were seen once. Cohorts were based on clinical histories the participants reported. The genes are TRBV11-2 and TRBJ2-7; 8 bases map to TRBD1. The sequenced sample consisted of PBMCs or T cells enriched from blood (not recorded which). This receptor was taken from a man aged 30 to 39 who had recovered from COVID-19. In nucleotides, the CDR3 is TGTGCCAGCAGCCCCGGGACAGGTTCCTACGAGCAGTACTTC. Translation gives CASSPGTGSYEQYF.